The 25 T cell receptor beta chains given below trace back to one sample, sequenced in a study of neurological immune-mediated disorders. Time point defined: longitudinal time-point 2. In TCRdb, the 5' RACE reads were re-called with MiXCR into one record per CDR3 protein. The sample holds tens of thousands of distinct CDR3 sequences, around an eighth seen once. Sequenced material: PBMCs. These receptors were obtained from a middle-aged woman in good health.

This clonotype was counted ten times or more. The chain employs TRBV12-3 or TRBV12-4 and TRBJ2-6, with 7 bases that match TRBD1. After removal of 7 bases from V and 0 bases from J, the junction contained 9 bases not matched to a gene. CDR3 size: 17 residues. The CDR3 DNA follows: TGTGCCAGCACCCCGACAGGGACCCTCTCTGGGGCCAACGTCCTGACTTTC. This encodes CASTPTGTLSGANVLTF.

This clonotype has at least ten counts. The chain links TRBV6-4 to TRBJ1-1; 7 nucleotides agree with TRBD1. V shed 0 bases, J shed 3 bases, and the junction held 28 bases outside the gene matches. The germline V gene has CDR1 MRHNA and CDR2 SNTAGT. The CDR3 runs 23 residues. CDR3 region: CASSDSIRGGPPNSHPYHTEAFF. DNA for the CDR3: TGTGCCAGCAGTGACTCGATCAGGGGGGGCCCGCCTAATTCCCATCCCTACCACACTGAAGCTTTCTTT.

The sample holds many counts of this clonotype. The CDR3 here is CASSRSGELFF. In DNA, the CDR3 is TGCGCCAGCAGCAGGAGCGGGGAGCTGTTTTTT. The chain joins TRBV5-1 to TRBJ2-2; D remains ambiguous. CDR1 and CDR2 (germline): SGHRS, YFSETQ. This CDR3 spans 11 amino acids. V lost 4 bases and J 7 bases, leaving 5 bases between the germline ends.

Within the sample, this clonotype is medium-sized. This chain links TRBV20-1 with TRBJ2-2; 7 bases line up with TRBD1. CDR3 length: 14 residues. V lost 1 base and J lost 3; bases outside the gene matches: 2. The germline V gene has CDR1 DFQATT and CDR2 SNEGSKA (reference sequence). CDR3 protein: CSARGGQYTGELFF. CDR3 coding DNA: TGCAGTGCTAGAGGGGGACAGTACACCGGGGAGCTGTTTTTT.

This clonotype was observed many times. CDR3 nucleotides: TGTGCCAGCAGTTTAAGGGTAGGCGGACATCAGCCCCAGCATTTT. Translation: CASSLRVGGHQPQHF. This sequence joins TRBV12-3 or TRBV12-4 and TRBJ1-5; D unclear. V was clipped by 2 bases and J by 5 bases, with 13 bases between them. This CDR3 has 15 residues.

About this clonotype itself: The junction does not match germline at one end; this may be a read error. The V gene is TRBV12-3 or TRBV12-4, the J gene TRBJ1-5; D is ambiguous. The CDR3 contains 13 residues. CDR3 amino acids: CASSLALGQPQHF. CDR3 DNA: TGCGCCAGCAGTCTGGCACTAGGACAGCCCCAGCATTTT.

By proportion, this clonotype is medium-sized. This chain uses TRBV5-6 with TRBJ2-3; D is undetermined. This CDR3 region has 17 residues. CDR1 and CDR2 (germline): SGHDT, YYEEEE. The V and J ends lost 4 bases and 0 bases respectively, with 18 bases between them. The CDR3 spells CASSESTRAFSTDTQYF. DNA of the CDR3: TGTGCCAGCAGCGAGTCCACCCGGGCGTTCAGCACAGATACGCAGTATTTT.

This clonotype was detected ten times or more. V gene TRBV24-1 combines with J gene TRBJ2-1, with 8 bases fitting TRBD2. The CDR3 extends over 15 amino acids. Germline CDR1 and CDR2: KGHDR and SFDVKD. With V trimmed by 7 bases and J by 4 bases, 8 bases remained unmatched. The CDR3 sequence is CATRAASGSYNEQFF. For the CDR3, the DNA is TGTGCCACCAGGGCGGCCAGCGGGAGTTACAATGAGCAGTTCTTC.

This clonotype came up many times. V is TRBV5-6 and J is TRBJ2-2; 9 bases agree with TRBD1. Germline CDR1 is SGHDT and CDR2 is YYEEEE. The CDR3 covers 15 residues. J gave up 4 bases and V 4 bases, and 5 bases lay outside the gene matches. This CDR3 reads CASSLGQGVTGELFF. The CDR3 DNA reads TGTGCCAGCAGCCTGGGACAGGGCGTCACCGGGGAGCTGTTTTTT.

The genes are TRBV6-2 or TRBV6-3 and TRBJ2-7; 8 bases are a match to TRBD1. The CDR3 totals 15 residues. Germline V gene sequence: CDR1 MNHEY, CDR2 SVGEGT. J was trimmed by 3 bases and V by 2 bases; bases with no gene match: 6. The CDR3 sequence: CASSYPRTGIYEQYF. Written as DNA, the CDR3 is TGTGCCAGCAGTTACCCCAGGACAGGGATCTACGAGCAGTACTTC.

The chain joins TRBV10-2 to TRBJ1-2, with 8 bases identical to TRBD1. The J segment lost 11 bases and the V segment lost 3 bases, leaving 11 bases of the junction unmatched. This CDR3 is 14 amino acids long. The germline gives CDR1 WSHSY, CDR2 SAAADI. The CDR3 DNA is TGCGCCAGCAGTGACGGACAGGGCTTTCGGGGATACACCTTC. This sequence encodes CASSDGQGFRGYTF.

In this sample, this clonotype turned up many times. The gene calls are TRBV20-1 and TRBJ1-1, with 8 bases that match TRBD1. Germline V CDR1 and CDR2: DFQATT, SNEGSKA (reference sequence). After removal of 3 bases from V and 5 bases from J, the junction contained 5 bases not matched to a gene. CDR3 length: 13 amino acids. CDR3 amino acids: CSARTGEGTEAFF. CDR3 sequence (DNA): TGCAGTGCTAGGACAGGGGAAGGAACTGAAGCTTTCTTT.

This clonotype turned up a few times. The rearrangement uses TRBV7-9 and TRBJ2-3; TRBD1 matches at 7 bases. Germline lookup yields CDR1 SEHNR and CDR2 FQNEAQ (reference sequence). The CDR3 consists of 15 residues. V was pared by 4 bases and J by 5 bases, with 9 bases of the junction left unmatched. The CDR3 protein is CASSSPGQTIDTQYF. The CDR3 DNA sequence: TGTGCCAGCAGCTCGCCGGGACAGACGATAGATACGCAGTATTTT.

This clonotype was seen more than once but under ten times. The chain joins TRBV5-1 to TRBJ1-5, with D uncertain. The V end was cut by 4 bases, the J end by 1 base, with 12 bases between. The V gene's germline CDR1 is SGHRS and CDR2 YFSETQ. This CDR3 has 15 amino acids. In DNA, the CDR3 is TGCGCCAGCAGCCACGCGCCTGGGAGCAATCAGCCCCAGCATTTT. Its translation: CASSHAPGSNQPQHF. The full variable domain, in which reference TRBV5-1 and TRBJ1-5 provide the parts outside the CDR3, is KAGVTQTPRYLIKTRGQQVTLSCSPISGHRSVSWYQQTPGQGLQFLFEYFSETQRNKGNFPGRFSGRQFSNSRSEMNVSTLELGDSALYLCASSHAPGSNQPQHFGDGTRLSIL.

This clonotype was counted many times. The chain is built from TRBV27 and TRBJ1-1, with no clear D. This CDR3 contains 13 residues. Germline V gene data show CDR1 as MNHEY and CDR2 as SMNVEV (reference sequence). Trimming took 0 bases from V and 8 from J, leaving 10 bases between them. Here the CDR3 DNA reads TGTGCCAGCAGTTTATCAATTCTTGAAGAAGCTTTCTTT. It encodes CASSLSILEEAFF.

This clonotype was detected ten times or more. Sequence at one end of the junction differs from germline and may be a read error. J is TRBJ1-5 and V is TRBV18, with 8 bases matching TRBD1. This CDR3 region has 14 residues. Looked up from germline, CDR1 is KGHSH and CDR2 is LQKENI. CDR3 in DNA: TGTGCCAGCTCACCTTCAGGGGGCAACCAGCCCCAGCATTTT. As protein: CASSPSGGNQPQHF.

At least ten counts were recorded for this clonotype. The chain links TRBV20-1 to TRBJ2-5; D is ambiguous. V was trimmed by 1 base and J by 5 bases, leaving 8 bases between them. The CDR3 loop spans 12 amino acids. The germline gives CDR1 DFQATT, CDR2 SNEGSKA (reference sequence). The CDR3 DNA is TGCAGTGCTAGAGGCCCCGCGGAGACCCAGTACTTC. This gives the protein CSARGPAETQYF.

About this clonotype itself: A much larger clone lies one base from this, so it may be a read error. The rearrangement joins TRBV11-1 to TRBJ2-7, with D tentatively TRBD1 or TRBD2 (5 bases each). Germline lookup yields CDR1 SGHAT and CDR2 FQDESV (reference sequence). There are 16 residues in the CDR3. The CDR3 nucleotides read TGTGCCAGCAGCTTAGCCGCGCAGGGAGCTATCTACGAGAAGTACTTC. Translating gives CASSLAAQGAIYEKYF. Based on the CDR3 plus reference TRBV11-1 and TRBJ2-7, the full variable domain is EAEVAQSPRYKITEKSQAVAFWCDPISGHATLYWYRQILGQGPELLVQFQDESVVDDSQLPKDRFSAERLKGVDSTLKIQPAELGDSAMYLCASSLAAQGAIYEKYFGPGTRLTVT.

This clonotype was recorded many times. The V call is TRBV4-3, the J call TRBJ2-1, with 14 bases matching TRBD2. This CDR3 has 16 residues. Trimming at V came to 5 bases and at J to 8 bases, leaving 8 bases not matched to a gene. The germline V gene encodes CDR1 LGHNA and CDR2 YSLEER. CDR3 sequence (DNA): TGCGCCAGCAGCTTACGTCCGGGACTAGCGGGGGATGAGCAGTTCTTC. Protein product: CASSLRPGLAGDEQFF.

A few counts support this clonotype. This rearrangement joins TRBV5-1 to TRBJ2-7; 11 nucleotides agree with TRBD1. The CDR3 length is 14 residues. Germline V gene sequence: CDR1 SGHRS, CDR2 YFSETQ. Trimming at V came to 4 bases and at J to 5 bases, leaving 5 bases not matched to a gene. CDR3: CASSEGQGDHEQYF. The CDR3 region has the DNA TGCGCCAGCAGCGAGGGACAGGGGGATCACGAGCAGTACTTC.

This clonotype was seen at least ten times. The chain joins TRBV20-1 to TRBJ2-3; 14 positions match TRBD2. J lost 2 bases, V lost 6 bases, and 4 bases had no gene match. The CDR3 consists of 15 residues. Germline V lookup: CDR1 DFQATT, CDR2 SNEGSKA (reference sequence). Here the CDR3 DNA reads TGCAGTGCGGGGACTAGCGGGGGTCACACAGATACGCAGTATTTT. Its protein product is CSAGTSGGHTDTQYF.

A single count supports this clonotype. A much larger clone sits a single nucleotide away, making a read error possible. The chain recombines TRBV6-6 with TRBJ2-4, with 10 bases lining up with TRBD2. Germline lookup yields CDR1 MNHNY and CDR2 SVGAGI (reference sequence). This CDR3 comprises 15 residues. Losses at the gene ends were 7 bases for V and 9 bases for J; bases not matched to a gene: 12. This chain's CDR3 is CASKVGERGGFIQYF. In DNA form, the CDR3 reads TGTGCCAGCAAGGTGGGGGAGCGGGGGGGCTTCATTCAGTACTTC.

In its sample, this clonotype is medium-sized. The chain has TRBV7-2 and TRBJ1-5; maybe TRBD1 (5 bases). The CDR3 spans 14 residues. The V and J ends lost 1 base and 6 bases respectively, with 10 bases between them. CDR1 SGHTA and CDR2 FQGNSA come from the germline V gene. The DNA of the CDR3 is TGTGCCAGCAGCTTAGTTCAGGGCGGTCAGCCCCAGCATTTT. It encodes CASSLVQGGQPQHF. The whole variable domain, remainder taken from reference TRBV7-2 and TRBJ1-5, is GAGVSQSPSNKVTEKGKDVELRCDPISGHTALYWYRQSLGQGLEFLIYFQGNSAPDKSGLPSDRFSAERTGGSVSTLTIQRTQQEDSAVYLCASSLVQGGQPQHFGDGTRLSIL.

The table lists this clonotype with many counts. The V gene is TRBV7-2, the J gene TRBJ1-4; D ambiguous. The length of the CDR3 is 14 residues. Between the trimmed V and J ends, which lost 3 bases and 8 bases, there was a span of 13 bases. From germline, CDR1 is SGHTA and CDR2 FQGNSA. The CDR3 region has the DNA TGTGCCAGCAGCTTGGGCAGCTATGAGGAAAAACTGTTTTTT. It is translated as CASSLGSYEEKLFF.

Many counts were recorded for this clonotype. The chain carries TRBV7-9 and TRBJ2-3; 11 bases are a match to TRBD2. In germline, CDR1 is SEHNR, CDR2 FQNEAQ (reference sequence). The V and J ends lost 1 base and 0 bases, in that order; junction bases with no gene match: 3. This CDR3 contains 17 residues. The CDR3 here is CASSLGLAGLSTDTQYF. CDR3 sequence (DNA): TGTGCCAGCAGCTTAGGACTAGCGGGGCTTAGCACAGATACGCAGTATTTT.